This TCR beta chain was recorded in a study of shared clonotypes between healthy human individuals. General study points: Deeper or shallower sequencing was expected to change how clonotypes are shared among donors.

V lost 0 bases and J 3 bases, leaving 15 bases between the germline ends. The CDR3 totals 16 residues. Germline values: CDR1 MGHRA, CDR2 YSYEKL. Samples underwent the assay at deep level. The repertoire was sequenced with immunoSEQ multiplex PCR; TCRdb's copy has only in-frame clones and lacks some. Among more than 2 million clones listed, 93% were seen once. For this clone: Its antigen is as yet unknown.

The naive CD8 fraction comprised CD45RO-negative cells positively selected for CCR7 and excluded terminally differentiated effector memory CD45RA+ cells. This chain links TRBV4-1 with TRBJ2-7; possibly TRBD2 for D (6 bases). The sequenced material came from naive CD8+ T cells from PBMCs. The sequence was collected from a man aged 18 to 29 in good health. Some clones in this sample may be carry-over from other donors' samples. CDR3 sequence: CASSQDRASAVYEQYF. CDR3 nucleotide sequence: TGCGCCAGCAGCCAAGATCGAGCTAGCGCGGTCTACGAGCAGTACTTC.